These T cell receptor beta chains were read from a single sample in a study of control samples from healthy donors and cancer patients. This table comes from immunoSEQ multiplex PCR, and its TCRdb copy is limited to in-frame clones, with some not included. Among 200,000 or so clones, around 94% were seen once, and the ten largest hold about 1.4%. The material sequenced was blood. These receptor sequences come from a man over 45 in good health. Both conserved end residues are part of each CDR3. A D gene is named only where the DNA matches it firmly. Clone size, where shown, is once, few, many, or a class for clones that have expanded.

. . TRBJ2-1 TRBV7-9 TGTGCCAGCAGTTCGCCGGGGGCCTCTTTCCACAATGAGCAGTTCTTC CASSSPGASFHNEQFF
. TRBD1 TRBJ2-5 TRBV11-2 TGTGCCAGCAGCTTAGGACAGGGGCGAGAGACCCAGTACTTC CASSLGQGRETQYF
. . TRBJ2-3 TRBV5-1 TGCGCCAGCAGCTTAGCTACCGGCCCCGCTGATACGCAGTATTTT CASSLATGPADTQYF
. . TRBJ2-5 TRBV5-1 TGCGCCAGCAGCTGGGTTCCTGTGGGAGAAGAGACCCAGTACTTC CASSWVPVGEETQYF
. TRBD1 TRBJ1-1 TRBV3-1/TRBV3-2 TGTGCCCCCCCGACAGGGAATTCCACTGAAGCTTTCTTT CAPPTGNSTEAFF
once . TRBJ2-5 TRBV7-2 TGTGCCAGCAGCCCTTTCCCAGAGACCCAGTACTTC CASSPFPETQYF
. . TRBJ1-2 TRBV7-2 TGTGCCAGCAGCCTCTCAACCCAGAGTCCGGGACCCGGAGGCTATGGCTACACCTTC CASSLSTQSPGPGGYGYTF
. TRBD2 TRBJ2-2 TRBV2 TGTGCCAGCAGTGTCGGGGGGAGGACCGGGGAGCTGTTTTTT CASSVGGRTGELFF
. . TRBJ1-4 TRBV7-9 TGTGCCAGCAGCTTTGGGGAAAATGAAAAACTGTTTTTT CASSFGENEKLFF
. TRBD1 TRBJ2-6 TRBV27 TGTGCCAGCAGTCGAACAGGGGTCGCGGCCAACGTCCTGACTTTC CASSRTGVAANVLTF
. . TRBJ2-1 TRBV6-2/TRBV6-3 TGTGCCAGCAGTTACCCATCTCGAGGGAGAACTAGCTCCTACAATGAGCAGTTCTTC CASSYPSRGRTSSYNEQFF
once TRBD1 TRBJ1-1 TRBV11-2 TGTGCCAGCAGCTTCGCAGGGGGCGCGACTGAAGCTTTCTTT CASSFAGGATEAFF
. . TRBJ2-7 TRBV29-1 TGCAGCGTTACGGGGACGGGACCCTACGAGCAGTACTTC CSVTGTGPYEQYF
. . TRBJ1-2 TRBV4-3 TGCGCCAGCAGCCAAGATTTCCACGGGGGCTCGCTAATCCATGGCTACACCTTC CASSQDFHGGSLIHGYTF
. TRBD1 TRBJ1-5 TRBV2 TGTGCCAGCAGAGGTTTAAGGGACAGTCATCAGCCCCAGCATTTT CASRGLRDSHQPQHF
. TRBD1 TRBJ1-1 TRBV19 TGTGCCAGTAGTACAGGGGGCGGTGCCACTGAAGCTTTCTTT CASSTGGGATEAFF
. . TRBJ1-4 TRBV14 TGTGCCAGCAGTCTCCGACAGATATATAATGAAAAACTGTTTTTT CASSLRQIYNEKLFF
. . TRBJ2-3 TRBV7-9 TGTGCCAGCAGCTTAGATCGGGGTACAGATACGCAGTATTTT CASSLDRGTDTQYF
. . TRBJ2-1 TRBV5-1 TGCGCCAGCAGCTTGTTCTCCAGCTCCTACAATGAGCAGTTCTTC CASSLFSSSYNEQFF
. . TRBJ2-7 TRBV18 TGTGCCAGCTCACCCGCCGGACGCTACATGGGGGAGCAGTACTTC CASSPAGRYMGEQYF
. . TRBJ2-1 TRBV9 TGTGCCAGCAGCGTCCAGCGAGACAATGAGCAGTTCTTC CASSVQRDNEQFF
. . TRBJ1-1 TRBV2 TGTGCCAGCAGTGAAGCGCTCAACACTGAAGCTTTCTTT CASSEALNTEAFF
. TRBD1 TRBJ1-4 TRBV19 TGTGCCAGTACCAATCGGCCGGGACAGTTGAATGAAAAACTGTTTTTT CASTNRPGQLNEKLFF
. . TRBJ1-2 TRBV30 TGTGCCTGGAGTGTGAAGGGCGGGGATAACTATGGCTACACCTTC CAWSVKGGDNYGYTF
. TRBD2 TRBJ2-2 TRBV7-9 TGTGCCAGCAGCTTAACTAGCGGGGCTATGAACACCGGGGAGCTGTTTTTT CASSLTSGAMNTGELFF
. . TRBJ2-5 TRBV19 TGTGCCAGTAGTTTACGACTAGTAGAGACCCAGTACTTC CASSLRLVETQYF
. TRBD1 TRBJ2-3 TRBV4-2 TGTGCCAGCAGCCAAGTTCTTGAATGGAACAGGGGGCTTGCAGATACGCAGTATTTT CASSQVLEWNRGLADTQYF
. . TRBJ2-1 TRBV2 TGCGACACGGTAAGCTCCTACAATGAGCAGTTCTTC CDTVSSYNEQFF
. TRBD1 TRBJ2-1 TRBV5-1 TGCGCCAGCAGCTCCTCAGGGGGCCATGAGCAGTTCTTC CASSSSGGHEQFF
. TRBD1 TRBJ1-4 TRBV5-1 TGCGCCAGCAGCCGGGGAGGGGGCGTAGCTGAAAAACTGTTTTTT CASSRGGGVAEKLFF
. . TRBJ1-1 TRBV28 TGTGCCAGCAGTCCGAACACTGAAGCTTTCTTT CASSPNTEAFF
. . TRBJ1-6 TRBV6-5 TGTGCCAGCAGTTACTCGCAGGGAAGCTCTTCACCCCTCCACTTT CASSYSQGSSSPLHF
. . TRBJ2-3 TRBV7-9 TGTGCCAGCAGCCCTACTCGGAGCGCGGATACGCAGTATTTT CASSPTRSADTQYF
. . TRBJ1-2 TRBV18 TGTGCCAGCTCACCACGGGACCAGGGATATGGCTACACCTTC CASSPRDQGYGYTF
. TRBD1 TRBJ1-3 TRBV5-1 TGCGCCAGCGGAGACAGGGTCCCTGGAAACACCATATATTTT CASGDRVPGNTIYF
. . TRBJ1-1 TRBV28 TGTGCCAGCAGTCTGAGACGGGGGTATGTGACTGAAGCTTTCTTT CASSLRRGYVTEAFF
once TRBD2 TRBJ2-3 TRBV3-1/TRBV3-2 TGTGCCAGCAGCCAAGATCTTAGACTAGCGGGGGGCACAGATACGCAGTATTTT CASSQDLRLAGGTDTQYF
. . TRBJ2-2 TRBV18 TGTGCCAGCTCACCACCGGGAGGGGGCGTCACCGGGGAGCTGTTTTTT CASSPPGGGVTGELFF
. . TRBJ1-1 TRBV29-1 TGCAGCGTCGCCAGGGGAAGAAACACTGAAGCTTTCTTT CSVARGRNTEAFF
. . TRBJ1-2 TRBV19 TGTGCCAGTAGTATAACCATTGGTGGCTACACCTTC CASSITIGGYTF
. TRBD1 TRBJ1-1 TRBV11-2 TGTGCCAGCAGCCCAGGGACAGGTTTGAACACTGAAGCTTTCTTT CASSPGTGLNTEAFF
. . TRBJ2-5 TRBV5-1 TGCGCCAGCAGCCCATTACAGGGCCCAGAGACCCAGTACTTC CASSPLQGPETQYF
. TRBD2 TRBJ2-3 TRBV5-1 TGCGCCAGCAGCAGGTCGATCCCGCTAGCGGGGCGCACAGATACGCAGTATTTT CASSRSIPLAGRTDTQYF
. . TRBJ2-6 TRBV5-1 TGCGCCAGCGGACGCTACTCTGGGGCCAACGTCCTGACTTTC CASGRYSGANVLTF
. . TRBJ1-2 TRBV5-1 TGCGCCAGCAGCTTGGATGGCCAGGCGAATTTCTATGGCTACACCTTC CASSLDGQANFYGYTF
. TRBD1 TRBJ1-1 TRBV29-1 TGCAGCGCCCGACAGGGCCACACTGAAGCTTTCTTT CSARQGHTEAFF
. . TRBJ1-1 TRBV19 TGTGCCAGTAGTATGGCGCGGGCGATGAACACTGAAGCTTTCTTT CASSMARAMNTEAFF
. . TRBJ1-5 TRBV7-9 TGTGCCAGCAGCCCCGGAAATAGCAATCAGCCCCAGCATTTT CASSPGNSNQPQHF
. . TRBJ1-2 TRBV11-2 TGTGCCAGCAGCTTAGTAGGTGGGGCGAACCCCTATGGCTACACCTTC CASSLVGGANPYGYTF
. TRBD2 TRBJ2-3 TRBV5-1 TGCGCCAGCAGCTTGAGGGCTAGCGGGACCACAGATACGCAGTATTTT CASSLRASGTTDTQYF
. . TRBJ1-1 TRBV30 TGTGCCTGGACCATAGAGGCTGAAGCTTTCTTT CAWTIEAEAFF
. . TRBJ1-2 TRBV20-1 TGCAGTGCTAGAGGGCCCGGGGGCTACACCTTC CSARGPGGYTF
. . TRBJ1-3 TRBV28 TGTGCCAGCAGTTTATACCAGGGTGGAAACACCATATATTTT CASSLYQGGNTIYF
. . TRBJ2-5 TRBV30 TGTGCCTGGAGTGCCGGGATTAAAGAGACCCAGTACTTC CAWSAGIKETQYF
. TRBD2 TRBJ2-2 TRBV4-2 TGTGCCAGCAGCCAGGGTCTAGCGGGGGGGGCTGTCGGCACCGGGGAGCTGTTTTTT CASSQGLAGGAVGTGELFF